This T cell receptor beta chain was retrieved from a study of blood T cell repertoires in COVID-19. Study-wide background: COVID-19 samples from acute and convalescent phases originated in the United States, Italy and Spain.

Per the authors' pipeline: Amplification of reference gene primers was used by the study to estimate nucleated cell counts. Clones were sequenced by immunoSEQ multiplex PCR, and TCRdb holds only the in-frame ones, with some missing. D and trimming come from the DNA, and the V and J calls and clone size come from that table. The repertoire has roughly 500,000 clones, 89% of them found once; the top ten carry over 0.7%. The V gene lost 5 bases and the J gene lost 8 bases, with 21 bases spanning the gap. CDR1 is LNHDA, CDR2 SQIVND, per germline (reference sequence). The CDR3 spans 15 residues. This TCR was sampled from a man between 18 and 29 years old with COVID-19, enrolled during active disease. This chain uses TRBV19 with TRBJ1-2; no firm D call. Sequenced input: peripheral blood. CDR3 amino acids: CASSPNPGNTRGYTF. Written as DNA, the CDR3 is TGTGCCAGTAGTCCCAATCCGGGAAACACTAGGGGCTACACCTTC.